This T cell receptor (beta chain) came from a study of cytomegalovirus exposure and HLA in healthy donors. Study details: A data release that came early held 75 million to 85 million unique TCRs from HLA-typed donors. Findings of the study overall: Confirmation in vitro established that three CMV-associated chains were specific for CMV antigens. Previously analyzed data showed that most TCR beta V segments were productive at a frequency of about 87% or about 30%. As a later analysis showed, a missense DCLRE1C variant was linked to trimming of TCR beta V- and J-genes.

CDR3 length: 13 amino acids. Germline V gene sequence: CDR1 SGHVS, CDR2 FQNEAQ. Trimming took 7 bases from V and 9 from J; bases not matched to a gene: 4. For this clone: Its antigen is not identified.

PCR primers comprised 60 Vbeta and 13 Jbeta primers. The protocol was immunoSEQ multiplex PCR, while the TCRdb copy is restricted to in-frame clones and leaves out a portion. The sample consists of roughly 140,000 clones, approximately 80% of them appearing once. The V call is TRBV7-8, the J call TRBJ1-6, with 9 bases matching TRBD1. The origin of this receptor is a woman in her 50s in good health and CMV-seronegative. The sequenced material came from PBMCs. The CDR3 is CASKDRGSSPLHF. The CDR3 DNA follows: TGTGCCAGCAAGGACAGGGGTTCTTCACCCCTCCACTTT.